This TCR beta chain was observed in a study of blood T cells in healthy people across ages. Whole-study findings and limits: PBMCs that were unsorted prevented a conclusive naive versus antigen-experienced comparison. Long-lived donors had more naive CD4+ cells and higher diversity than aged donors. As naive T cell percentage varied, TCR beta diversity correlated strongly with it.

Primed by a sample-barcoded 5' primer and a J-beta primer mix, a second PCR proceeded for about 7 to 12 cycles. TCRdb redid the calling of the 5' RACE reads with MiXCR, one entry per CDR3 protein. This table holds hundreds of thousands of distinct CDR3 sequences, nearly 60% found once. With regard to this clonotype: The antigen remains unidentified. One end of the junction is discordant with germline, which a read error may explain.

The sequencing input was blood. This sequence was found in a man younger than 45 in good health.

The CDR3 bases are TGCAGGGCTAGAGATCCTAAACTGTTTTTT. Its protein is CRARDPKLFF. The chain uses TRBV20-1 and TRBJ1-4, with no clear D. Germline values: CDR1 DFQATT, CDR2 SNEGSKA (reference sequence). CDR3 length equals 10 residues.